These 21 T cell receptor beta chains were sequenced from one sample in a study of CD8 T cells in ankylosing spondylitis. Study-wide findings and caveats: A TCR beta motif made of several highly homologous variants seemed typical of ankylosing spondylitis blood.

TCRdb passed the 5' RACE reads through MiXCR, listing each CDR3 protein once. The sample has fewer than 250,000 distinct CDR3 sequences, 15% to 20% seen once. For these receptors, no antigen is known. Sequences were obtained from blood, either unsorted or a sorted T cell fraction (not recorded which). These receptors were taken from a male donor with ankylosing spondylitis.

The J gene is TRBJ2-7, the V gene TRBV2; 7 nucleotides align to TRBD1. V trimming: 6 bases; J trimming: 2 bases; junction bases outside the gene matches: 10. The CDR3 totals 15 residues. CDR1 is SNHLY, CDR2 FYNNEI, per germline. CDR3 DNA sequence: TGTGCCAGCAGACCTATGTCGGGACAGCCCTACGAGCAGTACTTC. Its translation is CASRPMSGQPYEQYF.

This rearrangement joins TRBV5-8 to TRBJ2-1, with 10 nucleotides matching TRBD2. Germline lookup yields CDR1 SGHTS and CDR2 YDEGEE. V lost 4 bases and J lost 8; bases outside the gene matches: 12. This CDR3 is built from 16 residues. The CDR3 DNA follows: TGTGCCAGCAGCGGCGGCCTAGCGGGAGCTGTCGATGAGCAGTTCTTC. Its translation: CASSGGLAGAVDEQFF.

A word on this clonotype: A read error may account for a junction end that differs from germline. CDR3 sequence (DNA): TGTACCAGCAGTTCCCCCGGGACTAGCGGGGGGGCGACAGATACGCAGTATTTT. Encoded protein: CTSSSPGTSGGATDTQYF. The chain combines TRBV12-3 or TRBV12-4 with TRBJ2-3; the match to TRBD2 covers 16 bases. The CDR3 contains 18 residues.

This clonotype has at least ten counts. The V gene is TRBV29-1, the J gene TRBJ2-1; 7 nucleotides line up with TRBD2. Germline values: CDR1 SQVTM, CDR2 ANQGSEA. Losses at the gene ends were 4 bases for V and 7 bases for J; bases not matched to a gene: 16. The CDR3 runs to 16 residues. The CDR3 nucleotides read TGCAGCGTTGCAGGGCTAGCGGATCGGGATGGGAATGAGCAGTTCTTC. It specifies CSVAGLADRDGNEQFF.

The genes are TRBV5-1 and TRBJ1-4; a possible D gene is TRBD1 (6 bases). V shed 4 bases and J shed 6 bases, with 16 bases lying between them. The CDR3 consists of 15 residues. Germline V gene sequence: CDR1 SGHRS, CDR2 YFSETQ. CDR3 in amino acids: CASSTGGGEDEKLFF. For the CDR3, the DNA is TGCGCCAGCAGCACCGGAGGGGGTGAAGATGAAAAACTGTTTTTT.

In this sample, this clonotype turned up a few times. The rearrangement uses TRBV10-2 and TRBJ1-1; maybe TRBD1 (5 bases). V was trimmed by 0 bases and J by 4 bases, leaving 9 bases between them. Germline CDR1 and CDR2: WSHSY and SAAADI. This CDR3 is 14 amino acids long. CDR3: CASSESRGTTEAFF. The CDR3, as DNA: TGCGCCAGCAGTGAGTCGAGGGGAACCACTGAAGCTTTCTTT.

In nucleotides, the CDR3 is TGTGCCTGGGCTAGCGGACCGAGCTCCTACGAGCAGTACTTC. Translation: CAWASGPSSYEQYF. This chain connects TRBV30 to TRBJ2-7; 7 bases align to TRBD2. Germline V gives CDR1 GTSNPN, CDR2 SVGIG (reference sequence). V was clipped by 5 bases and J by 0 bases; unmatched bases: 7. The CDR3 consists of 14 residues.

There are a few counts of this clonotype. The CDR3 DNA reads as TGTGCCAGCAGCGTGGGACTTGGCCTCGGCGAGCAGTACTTC. Encoded protein: CASSVGLGLGEQYF. This rearrangement joins TRBV7-9 to TRBJ2-7, with TRBD2 as a possible D gene (6 bases). This CDR3 is built from 14 residues. Germline V gene data show CDR1 as SEHNR and CDR2 as FQNEAQ (reference sequence). V lost 5 bases and J lost 6, with 17 bases in between.

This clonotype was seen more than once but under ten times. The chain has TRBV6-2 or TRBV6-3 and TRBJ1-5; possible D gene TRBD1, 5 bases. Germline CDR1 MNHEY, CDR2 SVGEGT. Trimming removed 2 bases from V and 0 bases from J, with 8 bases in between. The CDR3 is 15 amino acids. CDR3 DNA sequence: TGTGCCAGCAGTTACGCGGGGGATAGCAATCAGCCCCAGCATTTT. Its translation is CASSYAGDSNQPQHF.

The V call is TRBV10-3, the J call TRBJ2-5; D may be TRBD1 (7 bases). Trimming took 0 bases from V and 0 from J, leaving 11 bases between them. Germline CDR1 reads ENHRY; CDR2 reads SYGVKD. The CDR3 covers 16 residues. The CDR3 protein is CAISESEGAYQETQYF. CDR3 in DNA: TGTGCCATCAGTGAGTCGGAGGGGGCGTACCAAGAGACCCAGTACTTC.

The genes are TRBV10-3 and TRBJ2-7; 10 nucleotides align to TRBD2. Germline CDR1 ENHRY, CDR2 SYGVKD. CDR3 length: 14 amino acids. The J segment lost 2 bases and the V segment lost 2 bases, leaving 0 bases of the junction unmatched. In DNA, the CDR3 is TGTGCCATCAGTGAGGGACTAGCGGCCTACGAGCAGTACTTC. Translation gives CAISEGLAAYEQYF.

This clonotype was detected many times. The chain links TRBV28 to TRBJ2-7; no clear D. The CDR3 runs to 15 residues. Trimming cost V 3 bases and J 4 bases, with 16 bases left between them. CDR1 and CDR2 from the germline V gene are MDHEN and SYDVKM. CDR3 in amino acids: CASSLVGGAGYEQYF. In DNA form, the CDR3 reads TGTGCCAGCAGTTTGGTAGGTGGAGCCGGTTACGAGCAGTACTTC.

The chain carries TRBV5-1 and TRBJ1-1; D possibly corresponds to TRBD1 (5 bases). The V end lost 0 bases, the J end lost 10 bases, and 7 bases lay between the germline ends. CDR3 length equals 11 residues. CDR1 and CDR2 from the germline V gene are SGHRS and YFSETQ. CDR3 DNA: TGCGCCAGCAGCTTGGAAGGGGCAGCTTTCTTT. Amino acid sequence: CASSLEGAAFF.

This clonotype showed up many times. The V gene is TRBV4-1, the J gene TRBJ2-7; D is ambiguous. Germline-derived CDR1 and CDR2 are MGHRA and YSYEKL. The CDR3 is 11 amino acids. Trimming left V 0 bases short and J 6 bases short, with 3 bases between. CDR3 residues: CASSQDAEQYF. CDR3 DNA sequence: TGCGCCAGCAGCCAAGATGCCGAGCAGTACTTC.

CDR3 sequence (DNA): TGTGCCAGCAGCCGATTTGGCGGACCCTACGAGCAGTACTTC. This translates into CASSRFGGPYEQYF. This chain connects TRBV7-2 to TRBJ2-7; D remains unclear. Germline V CDR1 and CDR2: SGHTA, FQGNSA. The CDR3 extends over 14 amino acids. With 5 bases removed from V and 2 bases from J, the gap between germline ends came to 13 bases.

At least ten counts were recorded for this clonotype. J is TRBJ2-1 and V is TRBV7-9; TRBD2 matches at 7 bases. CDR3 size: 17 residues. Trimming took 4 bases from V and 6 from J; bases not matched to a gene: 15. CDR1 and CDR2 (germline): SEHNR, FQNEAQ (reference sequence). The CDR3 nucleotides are TGTGCCAGCAGCTCCTCTCTGGCGGGAGAGTCCCTCAATGAGCAGTTCTTC. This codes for CASSSSLAGESLNEQFF.

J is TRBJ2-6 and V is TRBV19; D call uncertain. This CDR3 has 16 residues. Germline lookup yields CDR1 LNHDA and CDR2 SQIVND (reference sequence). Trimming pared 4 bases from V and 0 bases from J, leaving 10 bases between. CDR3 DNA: TGTGCCAGTAGTACCGCCCGGAGCTCTGGGGCCAACGTCCTGACTTTC. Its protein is CASSTARSSGANVLTF. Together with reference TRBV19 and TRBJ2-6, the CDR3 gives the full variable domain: DGGITQSPKYLFRKEGQNVTLSCEQNLNHDAMYWYRQDPGQGLRLIYYSQIVNDFQKGDIAEGYSVSREKKESFPLTVTSAQKNPTAFYLCASSTARSSGANVLTFGAGSRLTVL.

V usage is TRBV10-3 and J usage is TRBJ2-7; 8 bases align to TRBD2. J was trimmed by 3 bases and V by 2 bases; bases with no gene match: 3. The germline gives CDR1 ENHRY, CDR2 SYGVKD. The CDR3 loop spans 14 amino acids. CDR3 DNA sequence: TGTGCCATCAGTGAGCCGGGACTAGACTACGAGCAGTACTTC. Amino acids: CAISEPGLDYEQYF.

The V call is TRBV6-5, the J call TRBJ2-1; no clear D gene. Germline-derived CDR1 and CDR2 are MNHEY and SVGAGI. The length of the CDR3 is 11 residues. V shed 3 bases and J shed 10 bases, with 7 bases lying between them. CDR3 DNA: TGTGCCAGCAGTTATTCAGGCGAGCAGTTCTTC. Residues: CASSYSGEQFF.

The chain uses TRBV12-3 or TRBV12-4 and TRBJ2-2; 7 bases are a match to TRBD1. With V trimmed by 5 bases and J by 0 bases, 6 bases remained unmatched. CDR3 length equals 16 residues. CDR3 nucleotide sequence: TGTGCCAGCAGTCACAACAGGGGCCCGAACACCGGGGAGCTGTTTTTT. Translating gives CASSHNRGPNTGELFF.

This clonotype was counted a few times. CDR3: CASSQEERAGGQETQYF. The CDR3 nucleotides are TGTGCCAGCAGCCAAGAAGAGCGAGCGGGGGGGCAAGAGACCCAGTACTTC. The rearrangement uses TRBV3-1 and TRBJ2-5, with 10 bases aligning to TRBD2. Germline CDR1 is LGHDT and CDR2 is YNNKEL (reference sequence). V trimming: 0 bases; J trimming: 2 bases; junction bases outside the gene matches: 6. This CDR3 is 17 amino acids long.